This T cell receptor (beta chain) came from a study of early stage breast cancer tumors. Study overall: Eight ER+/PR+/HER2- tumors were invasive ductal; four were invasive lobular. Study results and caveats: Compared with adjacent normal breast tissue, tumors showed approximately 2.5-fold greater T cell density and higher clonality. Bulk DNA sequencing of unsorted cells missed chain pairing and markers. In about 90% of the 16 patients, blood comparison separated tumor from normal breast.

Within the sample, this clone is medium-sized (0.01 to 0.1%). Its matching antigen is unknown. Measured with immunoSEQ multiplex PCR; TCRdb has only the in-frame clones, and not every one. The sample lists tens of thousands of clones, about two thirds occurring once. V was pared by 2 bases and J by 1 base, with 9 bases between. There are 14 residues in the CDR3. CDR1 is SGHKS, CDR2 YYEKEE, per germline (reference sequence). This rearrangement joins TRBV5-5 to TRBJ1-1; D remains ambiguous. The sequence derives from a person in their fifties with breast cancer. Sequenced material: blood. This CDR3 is CASSFRVTNTEAFF. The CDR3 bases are TGTGCCAGCAGCTTCCGGGTGACGAACACTGAAGCTTTCTTT.